This T cell receptor beta chain originates from a study of shared clonotypes between healthy human individuals. The V and J ends lost 4 bases and 4 bases respectively, with 13 bases between them. The CDR3 sequence is 13 residues long. Germline V gene lookup returns CDR1 SQVTM and CDR2 ANQGSEA. Terminally differentiated effector memory CD45RA+ cells were excluded from the naive CD8 cells, which were CD45RO-negative and positively selected for CCR7. Once extracted for a subset, genomic DNA was divided evenly among several immunoSEQ plates. Original analysis: Without quality scores, immunoSEQ junctional reads could not be filtered like full-length reads. Method: immunoSEQ multiplex PCR; TCRdb's copy keeps in-frame clones and lacks some. V and J calls and clone size are copied from that table; D and trimming were computed from the DNA. The sample records about 820,000 clones, 80% to 95% being singletons.

This chain connects TRBV29-1 to TRBJ1-2, with D maybe TRBD1 (5 bases). Sequencing input: naive CD8+ T cells sorted from blood. This sequence was found in a man aged 30 to 45 in good health. The CDR3 sequence is CSVVEGRAYGYTF. The CDR3 DNA sequence: TGCAGCGTTGTTGAGGGGCGCGCCTATGGCTACACCTTC. The whole variable domain, filled in from reference TRBV29-1 and TRBJ1-2, reads SAVISQKPSRDICQRGTSLTIQCQVDSQVTMMFWYRQQPGQSLTLIATANQGSEATYESGFVIDKFPISRPNLTFSTLTVSNMSPEDSSIYLCSVVEGRAYGYTFGSGTRLTVV.